This T cell receptor (beta chain) was identified during a study of cytomegalovirus exposure and HLA in healthy donors. Study at large: The roughly 130 validation repertoires used the same platform as the approximately 670 first-cohort repertoires (as reported by a later analysis). Study-wide results and limits: In vitro data verified a few CMV-associated chains as specific for CMV antigens. The tendency of first-cohort TCR clusters to co-occur in the 120 or so validation repertoires was the finding of a later analysis. The study flagged roughly 150 TCR beta chains as cytomegalovirus-associated.

Regarding this clone: The antigen is unknown.

The method was immunoSEQ multiplex PCR; TCRdb's version includes in-frame clones alone and lacks a portion of them. This table has 80,000 to 100,000 clones, roughly 93% appearing once. V lost 2 bases, J lost 3 bases, and 16 bases lay in between. Germline CDR1 MDHEN, CDR2 SYDVKM. This CDR3 is built from 17 residues. The chain carries TRBV28 and TRBJ1-4; D perhaps matches TRBD1 (6 bases). Sequenced sample: PBMCs. The TCR was taken from a man between 25 and 39 years old in good health and CMV-seronegative. Here the CDR3 DNA reads TGTGCCAGCAGTTTAATGGGACAAGGCTGGTCTAATGAAAAACTGTTTTTT. Its protein is CASSLMGQGWSNEKLFF.